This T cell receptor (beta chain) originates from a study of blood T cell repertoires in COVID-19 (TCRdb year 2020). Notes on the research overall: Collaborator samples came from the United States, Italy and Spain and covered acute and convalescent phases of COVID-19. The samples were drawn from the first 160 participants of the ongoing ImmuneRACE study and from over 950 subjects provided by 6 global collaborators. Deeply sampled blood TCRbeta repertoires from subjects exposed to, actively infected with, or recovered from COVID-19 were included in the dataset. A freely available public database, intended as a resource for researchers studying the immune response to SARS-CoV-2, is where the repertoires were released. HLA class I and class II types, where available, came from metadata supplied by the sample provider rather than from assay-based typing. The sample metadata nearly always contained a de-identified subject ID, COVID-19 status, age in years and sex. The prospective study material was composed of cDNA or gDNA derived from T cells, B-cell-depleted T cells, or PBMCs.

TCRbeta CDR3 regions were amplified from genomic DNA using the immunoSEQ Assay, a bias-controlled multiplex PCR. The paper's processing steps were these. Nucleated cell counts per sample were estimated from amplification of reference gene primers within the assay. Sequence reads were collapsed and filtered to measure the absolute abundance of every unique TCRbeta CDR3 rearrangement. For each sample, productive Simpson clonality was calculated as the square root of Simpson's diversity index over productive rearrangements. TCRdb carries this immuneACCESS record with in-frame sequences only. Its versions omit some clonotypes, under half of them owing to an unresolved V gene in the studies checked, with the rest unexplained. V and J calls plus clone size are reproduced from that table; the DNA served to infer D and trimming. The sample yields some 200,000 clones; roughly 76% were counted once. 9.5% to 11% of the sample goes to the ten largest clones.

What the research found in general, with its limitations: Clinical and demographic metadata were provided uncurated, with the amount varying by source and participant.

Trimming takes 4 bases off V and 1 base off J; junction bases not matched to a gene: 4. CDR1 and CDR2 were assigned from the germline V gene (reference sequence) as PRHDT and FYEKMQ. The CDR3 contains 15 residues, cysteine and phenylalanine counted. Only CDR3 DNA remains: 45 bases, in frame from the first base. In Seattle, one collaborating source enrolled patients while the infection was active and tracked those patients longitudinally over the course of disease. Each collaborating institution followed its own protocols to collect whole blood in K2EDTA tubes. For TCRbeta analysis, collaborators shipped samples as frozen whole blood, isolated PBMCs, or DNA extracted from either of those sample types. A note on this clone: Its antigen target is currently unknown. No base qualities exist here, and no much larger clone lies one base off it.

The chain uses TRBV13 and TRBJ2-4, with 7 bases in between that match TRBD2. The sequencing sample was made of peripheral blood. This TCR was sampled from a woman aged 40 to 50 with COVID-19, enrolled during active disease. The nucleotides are TGTGCCAGCAGCTCAAGGGAGGGGGCCAAAAACATTCAGTACTTC. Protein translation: CASSSREGAKNIQYF.